This entry lists 29 T cell receptor beta chains sequenced from one sample in a study of human thymus T cells. Profiled with immunoSEQ multiplex PCR; TCRdb holds only in-frame clones, not every one. The sample records about 78,000 clones, 90% to 98% being singletons. Corrective cardiac surgery supplied the resected thymus tissue. Sequencing was performed on thymus tissue. All receptors derive from a boy under two years old with a congenital heart defect but otherwise immunologically healthy.

The rearrangement uses TRBV7-9 and TRBJ2-5; D is unclear. CDR1 and CDR2 (germline): SEHNR, FQNEAQ (reference sequence). Trimming shortened V by 5 bases and J by 4 bases, and 11 bases separated the two germline ends. The CDR3 consists of 13 residues. As DNA, the CDR3 is TGTGCCAGCAGCCCATGTTGGGGAGAGACCCAGTACTTC. Its translation: CASSPCWGETQYF.

The chain carries TRBV11-2 and TRBJ2-1; 12 positions match TRBD2. Losses at the gene ends were 4 bases for V and 5 bases for J; bases not matched to a gene: 3. The CDR3 contains 15 residues. CDR1 SGHAT and CDR2 FQNNGV come from the germline V gene. CDR3 region: CASSSSGRGNNEQFF. CDR3 coding DNA: TGTGCCAGCAGCTCTAGCGGGAGGGGTAACAATGAGCAGTTCTTC.

CDR3 sequence (DNA): TGTGCCAGCAGTTACCGTGGGTGGCCTCCCGACCAACTGTTCTTC. This codes for CASSYRGWPPDQLFF. The rearrangement joins TRBV6-8 to TRBJ2-1; D ambiguous. Trimming pared 2 bases from V and 15 bases from J, leaving 23 bases between. Germline V gene sequence: CDR1 MNHGY, CDR2 SAAAGT. The CDR3 loop spans 15 amino acids.

The chain combines TRBV7-2 with TRBJ1-1; D is undetermined. The ends were cut back, 4 bases at V and 2 bases at J, with 17 bases in the middle. In germline, CDR1 is SGHTA, CDR2 FQGNSA. The CDR3 is 16 amino acids. The CDR3, as DNA: TGTGCCAGCAGCTCCGAAATTAATACAGAAAACACTGAAGCTTTCTTT. Translation: CASSSEINTENTEAFF.

The rearrangement joins TRBV27 to TRBJ1-5; perhaps TRBD1 as D (6 bases). V shed 5 bases and J shed 3 bases, with 20 bases lying between them. Germline V gene sequence: CDR1 MNHEY, CDR2 SMNVEV (reference sequence). This CDR3 region has 17 residues. As DNA, the CDR3 is TGTGCCAGCAGTCGGACAGCTTCGATCGCTATCAATCAGCCCCAGCATTTT. The encoded protein is CASSRTASIAINQPQHF.

The rearrangement links TRBV25-1 to TRBJ1-1; D ambiguous. In germline, CDR1 is MGHDK, CDR2 SYGVNS. CDR3 length equals 11 residues. V shed 8 bases and J shed 9 bases, with 13 bases lying between them. In nucleotides, the CDR3 is TGTGCCAGCGAGAAAGGAGGGAAAGCTTTCTTT. Its translation is CASEKGGKAFF.

The chain has TRBV7-3 and TRBJ2-1; 11 nucleotides match TRBD2. Germline loops: CDR1 SGHTA, CDR2 FQGTGA. The CDR3 extends over 19 amino acids. Unmatched junction bases numbered 13, after V lost 1 base and J lost 5 bases. The CDR3 region has the DNA TGTGCCAGCAGCTTAAAGCTAGCGGGGGGCCACCTCCCCAACAATGAGCAGTTCTTC. This translates into CASSLKLAGGHLPNNEQFF.

The J gene is TRBJ2-1, the V gene TRBV4-2; a possible D gene is TRBD2 (5 bases). Germline loops: CDR1 LGHNA, CDR2 YNFKEQ. Trimming cost V 0 bases and J 4 bases, with 22 bases left between them. The CDR3 has 19 residues. The DNA for the CDR3 is TGTGCCAGCAGCCAAGATAGTCACCCCCCGGGAAGGGCTTACAATGAGCAGTTCTTC. As protein: CASSQDSHPPGRAYNEQFF.

The chain couples TRBV5-1 to TRBJ1-5; no firm D call. Germline V gene data show CDR1 as SGHRS and CDR2 as YFSETQ. Trimming removed 0 bases from V and 4 bases from J, with 5 bases in between. The CDR3 covers 13 residues. As DNA, the CDR3 is TGCGCCAGCAGCTTGGGTCATAATCAGCCCCAGCATTTT. It codes for CASSLGHNQPQHF. The full variable domain, with the rest looked up from reference TRBV5-1 and TRBJ1-5, is KAGVTQTPRYLIKTRGQQVTLSCSPISGHRSVSWYQQTPGQGLQFLFEYFSETQRNKGNFPGRFSGRQFSNSRSEMNVSTLELGDSALYLCASSLGHNQPQHFGDGTRLSIL.

The chain couples TRBV19 to TRBJ1-2; possible D gene TRBD1, 5 bases. Germline V gives CDR1 LNHDA, CDR2 SQIVND (reference sequence). The CDR3 has 18 amino acids. Trimming shortened V by 5 bases and J by 1 base, and 23 bases separated the two germline ends. For the CDR3, the DNA is TGTGCCAGTAGTCCCGGGGCCCATTCCGAAGTTTTTAACTATGGCTACACCTTC. Encoded protein: CASSPGAHSEVFNYGYTF.

The CDR3 sequence is CASGLVRAGGQNEQFF. The CDR3 bases are TGTGCTAGTGGTTTGGTACGAGCGGGGGGGCAAAATGAGCAGTTCTTC. The rearrangement links TRBV12-5 to TRBJ2-1, with 10 nucleotides matching TRBD2. There are 16 residues in the CDR3. J gave up 7 bases and V 0 bases, and 6 bases lay outside the gene matches. Germline V lookup: CDR1 LGHNT, CDR2 FRNRAP.

This clone was detected only once. The rearrangement links TRBV7-8 to TRBJ2-1; no clear D. CDR3 length: 14 amino acids. The germline gives CDR1 SGHVS, CDR2 FQNEAQ. Trimming shortened V by 1 base and J by 6 bases, and 10 bases separated the two germline ends. The CDR3 is CASSLGWQTNEQFF. DNA for the CDR3: TGTGCCAGCAGCTTAGGATGGCAGACCAATGAGCAGTTCTTC.

The gene calls are TRBV4-3 and TRBJ2-5, with 10 positions matching TRBD2. J was trimmed by 5 bases and V by 0 bases; bases with no gene match: 9. Germline V gene lookup returns CDR1 LGHNA and CDR2 YSLEER. This CDR3 has 17 amino acids. CDR3 protein: CASSQDPSGGAPETQYF. The DNA of the CDR3 is TGCGCCAGCAGCCAAGATCCGAGCGGGGGGGCCCCGGAGACCCAGTACTTC.

This chain's CDR3 is CASSRGEKLFF. In nucleotides, the CDR3 is TGTGCCAGCAGTAGGGGTGAAAAACTGTTTTTT. This chain connects TRBV6-6 to TRBJ1-4, with D perhaps matching TRBD1 (5 bases). CDR1 is MNHNY and CDR2 is SVGAGI in the germline V gene (reference sequence). V was cut by 5 bases and J by 7 bases, with 5 bases left in between. CDR3 length equals 11 residues.

The chain recombines TRBV11-2 with TRBJ2-1; 13 nucleotides agree with TRBD2. CDR3 length: 16 residues. Per the germline V gene, CDR1 is SGHAT and CDR2 is FQNNGV. V lost 5 bases to trimming and J lost 8 bases; unmatched junction nucleotides: 9. CDR3 sequence (DNA): TGTGCCAGCAGCGTGACTAGCGGGGGGCCTGGCGATGAGCAGTTCTTC. Translated, it gives CASSVTSGGPGDEQFF.

The rearrangement links TRBV6-5 to TRBJ2-5, with 13 nucleotides matching TRBD2. CDR3 length: 16 residues. V gave up 4 bases and J gave up 2 bases; unmatched junction bases: 4. CDR1 MNHEY and CDR2 SVGAGI come from the germline V gene. Here the CDR3 reads CASSFQGLAGQETQYF. CDR3 sequence (DNA): TGTGCCAGCAGTTTCCAGGGACTAGCGGGGCAAGAGACCCAGTACTTC.

The chain is built from TRBV29-1 and TRBJ2-2, with TRBD1 identical over 9 bases. The CDR3 has 17 residues. Germline CDR1 and CDR2: SQVTM and ANQGSEA. V lost 4 bases and J lost 4; bases outside the gene matches: 13. CDR3 loop: CSVVNPTGTGSTGELFF. The CDR3 nucleotides read TGCAGCGTTGTCAATCCAACCGGGACAGGGTCCACCGGGGAGCTGTTTTTT.

The rearrangement uses TRBV6-5 and TRBJ1-1, with D unresolved. With 6 bases removed from V and 1 base from J, the gap between germline ends came to 12 bases. Germline V CDR1 and CDR2: MNHEY, SVGAGI. The CDR3 runs to 14 residues. CDR3: CASRSTRSNTEAFF. CDR3 DNA sequence: TGTGCCAGCAGGTCAACGCGGTCGAACACTGAAGCTTTCTTT.

The chain carries TRBV29-1 and TRBJ1-2; D remains unclear. Germline loops: CDR1 SQVTM, CDR2 ANQGSEA. V lost 7 bases, J lost 6 bases, and 9 bases lay in between. This CDR3 has 10 residues. CDR3: CSAKTNGYTF. CDR3 bases: TGCAGCGCTAAAACCAATGGCTACACCTTC.

The rearrangement joins TRBV27 to TRBJ2-7, with 9 bases fitting TRBD2. In germline, CDR1 is MNHEY, CDR2 SMNVEV (reference sequence). There are 16 residues in the CDR3. V shed 7 bases, J shed 3 bases, and the junction held 13 bases outside the gene matches. The CDR3 nucleotides are TGTGCCAGCACTCGGCTAGCGGGACTCCCCATCTACGAGCAGTACTTC. This sequence encodes CASTRLAGLPIYEQYF.

The gene calls are TRBV14 and TRBJ1-2, with D tentatively TRBD1 (5 bases). This CDR3 region has 17 residues. CDR1 and CDR2 (germline): SGHDN, FVKESK. V lost 3 bases and J lost 4, with 21 bases in between. The CDR3 nucleotides read TGTGCCAGCAGCCATTCGGACCCAGGGAGCGCCTTCTATGGCTACACCTTC. This encodes CASSHSDPGSAFYGYTF.

The rearrangement links TRBV27 to TRBJ1-4; 11 nucleotides match TRBD1. CDR3 length equals 20 residues. From germline, CDR1 is MNHEY and CDR2 SMNVEV (reference sequence). V shed 6 bases, J shed 3 bases, and the junction held 18 bases outside the gene matches. The chain's CDR3 is CASSSYQTGQGVRANEKLFF. The CDR3 DNA is TGTGCCAGCAGCTCATACCAGACGGGACAGGGGGTGAGGGCTAATGAAAAACTGTTTTTT.

V usage is TRBV29-1 and J usage is TRBJ2-7; 8 positions match TRBD1. J gave up 3 bases and V 4 bases, and 32 bases lay outside the gene matches. CDR1 is SQVTM, CDR2 ANQGSEA, per germline. This CDR3 spans 22 amino acids. Written as DNA, the CDR3 is TGCAGCGTTGTCCCCGCCACTGGGGAGAGGGGGTCCCCGCAGGGGGCCATCTACGAGCAGTACTTC. It encodes CSVVPATGERGSPQGAIYEQYF.

This chain joins TRBV9 and TRBJ2-2; TRBD2 might be the D (5 bases). The CDR3 sequence is 15 residues long. The ends were cut back, 4 bases at V and 4 bases at J, with 14 bases in the middle. Germline V CDR1 and CDR2: SGDLS, YYNGEE. CDR3 nucleotide sequence: TGTGCCAGCAGCCAGGCGGGTTCGGTCACCGGGGAGCTGTTTTTT. Residues: CASSQAGSVTGELFF.

V is TRBV29-1 and J is TRBJ2-2; a weak D match, TRBD2 (5 bases). The CDR3 totals 14 residues. Germline lookup yields CDR1 SQVTM and CDR2 ANQGSEA. The V gene lost 2 bases and the J gene lost 4 bases, with 11 bases spanning the gap. CDR3 DNA: TGCAGCGTTGAACGGGGTTCAGGCACCGGGGAGCTGTTTTTT. Amino acid sequence: CSVERGSGTGELFF.

The chain couples TRBV4-3 to TRBJ1-3, with D possibly being TRBD1 (5 bases). The CDR3 is 15 amino acids. Germline V gene lookup returns CDR1 LGHNA and CDR2 YSLEER. V lost 4 bases and J lost 0, with 10 bases in between. This CDR3 reads CASSRRDSSGNTIYF. The CDR3 DNA sequence: TGCGCCAGCAGCCGCCGAGACAGCTCTGGAAACACCATATATTTT.

The chain links TRBV7-9 to TRBJ1-2; 7 bases line up with TRBD1. The CDR3 runs to 16 residues. Germline assignment: CDR1 SEHNR and CDR2 FQNEAQ (reference sequence). Trimming took 5 bases from V and 0 from J; bases not matched to a gene: 9. The CDR3 DNA follows: TGTGCCAGCAGCCACAGCCGGACAGGAGCTAACTATGGCTACACCTTC. It yields the protein CASSHSRTGANYGYTF.

The CDR3 bases are TGCGCCAGCAGTCCATTTAGGGACGGGAACACTGAAGCTTTCTTT. Its protein is CASSPFRDGNTEAFF. This chain links TRBV23-1 with TRBJ1-1, with D perhaps TRBD1 (5 bases). TRBV23-1 is classed as an ORF, of uncertain function. V was shortened by 4 bases and J by 1 base, with 13 bases between the two germline ends. The CDR3 is 15 residues long.

The CDR3, as DNA: TGTGCCAGCAGCCGAGGGACAGGGGGTGAAAAACTGTTTTTT. Translation gives CASSRGTGGEKLFF. This sequence joins TRBV9 and TRBJ1-4; TRBD1 aligns across 11 bases. J was trimmed by 7 bases and V by 4 bases; bases with no gene match: 3. The germline CDR1 and CDR2 sequences are SGDLS and YYNGEE. CDR3 length: 14 residues. Variable domain in full (rest from reference TRBV9 and TRBJ1-4): DSGVTQTPKHLITATGQRVTLRCSPRSGDLSVYWYQQSLDQGLQFLIQYYNGEERAKGNILERFSAQQFPDLHSELNLSSLELGDSALYFCASSRGTGGEKLFFGSGTQLSVL.